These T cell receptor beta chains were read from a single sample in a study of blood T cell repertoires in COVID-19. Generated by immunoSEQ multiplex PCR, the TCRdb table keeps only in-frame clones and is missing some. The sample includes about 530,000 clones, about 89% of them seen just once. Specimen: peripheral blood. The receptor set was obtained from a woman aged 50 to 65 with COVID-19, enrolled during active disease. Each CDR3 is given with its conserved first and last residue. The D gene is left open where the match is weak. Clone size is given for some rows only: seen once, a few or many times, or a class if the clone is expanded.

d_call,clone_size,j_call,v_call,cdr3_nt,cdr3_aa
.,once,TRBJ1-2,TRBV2,TGTGCCAGCAGTTGGTGGGGGGGCATGGACTATGGCTACACCTTC,CASSWWGGMDYGYTF
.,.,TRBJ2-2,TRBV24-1,TGTGCCACCAGATCGACCTTTGGGGGGGCCGAATCGAACACCGGGGAGCTGTTTTTT,CATRSTFGGAESNTGELFF
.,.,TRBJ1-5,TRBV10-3,TGTGCCATCGGGGAGGTGGGCGATCAGCCCCAGCATTTT,CAIGEVGDQPQHF
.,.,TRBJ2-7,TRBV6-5,TGTGCCAGCGGGCAGGGGACAACCTACGAGCAGTACTTC,CASGQGTTYEQYF
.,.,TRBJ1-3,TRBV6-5,TGTGCCAGCAGCCGATTGGGCATTGGAAACACCATATATTTT,CASSRLGIGNTIYF
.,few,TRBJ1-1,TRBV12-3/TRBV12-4,TGTGCCAGCAGTTTAGTCCAGGGGCAGAGAGCTTTCTTT,CASSLVQGQRAFF
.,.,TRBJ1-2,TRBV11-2,TGTGCCAGCAGTCTCGACAGAACGGGCTATGGCTACACCTTC,CASSLDRTGYGYTF
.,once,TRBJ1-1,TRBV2,TGTGCCAGCAGTGAAGAGGCGGATATGAACACTGAAGCTTTCTTT,CASSEEADMNTEAFF
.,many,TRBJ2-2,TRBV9,TGTGCCAGCAGCCAATTTACAGTGAACACCGGGGAGCTGTTTTTT,CASSQFTVNTGELFF
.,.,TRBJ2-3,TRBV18,TGTGCCAGCTCACCCCCGGGGGACGGGACTTGGGATACGCAGTATTTT,CASSPPGDGTWDTQYF
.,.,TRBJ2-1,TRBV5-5,TGTGCCAGCAGCTTCCGGGAGCCAGTTCGCAATGAGCAGTTCTTC,CASSFREPVRNEQFF
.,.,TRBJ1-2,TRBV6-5,TGTGCCAGCAGTTCCCACAGGGAACCTGGCTACACCTTC,CASSSHREPGYTF
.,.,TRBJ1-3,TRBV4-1,TGCGCCAGCAGCCAAGAGACAGATTTCTCTGGAAACACCATATATTTT,CASSQETDFSGNTIYF
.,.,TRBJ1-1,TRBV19,TGTGCCAGTACCGGGGGACGGATGAACACTGAAGCTTTCTTT,CASTGGRMNTEAFF
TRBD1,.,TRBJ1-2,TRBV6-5,TGTGCCAGCGGAAGGACAGGGGATGGCTACACCTTC,CASGRTGDGYTF
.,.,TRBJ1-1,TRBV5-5,TGTGCCAGCAGGGAGGGGAGCACTGAAGCTTTCTTT,CASREGSTEAFF
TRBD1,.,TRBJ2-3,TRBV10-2,TGCGCCAGCACCCGACAGGGCAGAGATACGCAGTATTTT,CASTRQGRDTQYF
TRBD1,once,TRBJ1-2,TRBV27,TGTGCCAGCAGCCTCAGACAGGGAGTGAACGGCTACACCTTC,CASSLRQGVNGYTF
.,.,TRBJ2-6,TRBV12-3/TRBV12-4,TGTGCCAGCAGTTACCTTACCGAGGTCCTGACTTTC,CASSYLTEVLTF
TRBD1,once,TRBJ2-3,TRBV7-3,TGTGCCAGCAGCTTACGGGGGACAGGATCGCCGGGAGATACGCAGTATTTT,CASSLRGTGSPGDTQYF
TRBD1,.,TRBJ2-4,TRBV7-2,TGTGCCAGCAGTTCGGGACAGGGGAAAAACATTCAGTACTTC,CASSSGQGKNIQYF
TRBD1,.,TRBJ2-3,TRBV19,TGTGCCAGTGGACGCGGACAGGGGGCAACAGATACGCAGTATTTT,CASGRGQGATDTQYF
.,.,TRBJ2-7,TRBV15,TGTGCCACCAGCAGAGACACAGGGAGGGACGAGCAGTACTTC,CATSRDTGRDEQYF
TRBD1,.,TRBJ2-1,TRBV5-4,TGTGCCAGCAGCTTGAAACAGGGGCGGAGGGAGCAGTTCTTC,CASSLKQGRREQFF
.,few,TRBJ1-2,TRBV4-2,TGTGCCAGCAGCCAAGATATCCAGGCTTTCTATGGCTACACCTTC,CASSQDIQAFYGYTF
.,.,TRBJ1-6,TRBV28,TGTGCCAGCAATCGAGGACTCACTAGAAGGTGGAATTCACCCCTCCACTTT,CASNRGLTRRWNSPLHF
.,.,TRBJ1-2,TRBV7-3,TGTGCCAGCAGCTTAACGCAGGGATCCTATGGCTACACCTTC,CASSLTQGSYGYTF